The 24 T cell receptor beta chains listed next were all sequenced from one sample in a study of T cell changes during pregnancy in multiple sclerosis. Libraries were prepared by immunoSEQ multiplex PCR; TCRdb keeps only in-frame clonotypes and omits some of them. In the table there are around 62,000 clones, around 91% of which are singletons. The sequencing used peripheral blood, collected in the second trimester of pregnancy. The origin of the receptors is a female donor in good health, enrolled as a control in a pregnancy study.

This clone has just a few counts. The rearrangement joins TRBV29-1 to TRBJ1-1, with D possibly being TRBD1 (5 bases). This CDR3 spans 13 amino acids. Trimming removed 6 bases at V and 11 bases at J, with 22 bases between. Germline CDR1 is SQVTM and CDR2 is ANQGSEA. The CDR3 region has the DNA TGCAGCGTGATCGTGCAGGGTTCGTTAAAGGCTTTCTTT. Its translation is CSVIVQGSLKAFF.

The chain employs TRBV9 and TRBJ2-4; 9 nucleotides agree with TRBD2. This CDR3 is built from 17 residues. Unmatched junction bases numbered 5, after V lost 0 bases and J lost 1 base. Per the germline V gene, CDR1 is SGDLS and CDR2 is YYNGEE. This CDR3 reads CASSVGVAGGAKNIQYF. Here the CDR3 DNA reads TGTGCCAGCAGCGTAGGTGTTGCGGGAGGGGCCAAAAACATTCAGTACTTC.

A single count supports this clone. This sequence joins TRBV28 and TRBJ2-1; D ambiguous. Trimming pared 2 bases from V and 5 bases from J, leaving 7 bases between. The germline V gene has CDR1 MDHEN and CDR2 SYDVKM. The CDR3 sequence is 13 residues long. CDR3 sequence reads: CASSLGLHNEQFF. In nucleotides, the CDR3 is TGTGCCAGCAGTTTAGGGCTCCACAATGAGCAGTTCTTC.

This chain links TRBV27 with TRBJ1-2, with a weak D call TRBD1 (6 bases). V was trimmed by 6 bases and J by 4 bases, leaving 18 bases between them. CDR1 MNHEY and CDR2 SMNVEV come from the germline V gene (reference sequence). The CDR3 spans 15 residues. The DNA for the CDR3 is TGTGCCAGCAGCCCCCAGACAGGAGACCTCTATGGCTACACCTTC. Encoded protein: CASSPQTGDLYGYTF.

The chain carries TRBV28 and TRBJ1-1, with a possible D match to TRBD1 (6 bases). V was trimmed by 5 bases and J by 2 bases, leaving 12 bases between them. Germline-derived CDR1 and CDR2 are MDHEN and SYDVKM. There are 14 residues in the CDR3. The CDR3 is CASSRTAKNTEAFF. CDR3 bases: TGTGCCAGCAGTAGGACAGCTAAAAACACTGAAGCTTTCTTT. The whole variable domain, filled in from reference TRBV28 and TRBJ1-1, reads DVKVTQSSRYLVKRTGEKVFLECVQDMDHENMFWYRQDPGLGLRLIYFSYDVKMKEKGDIPEGYSVSREKKERFSLILESASTNQTSMYLCASSRTAKNTEAFFGQGTRLTVV.

The gene calls are TRBV23-1 and TRBJ1-2, with 8 bases fitting TRBD1. TRBV23-1 falls under the ORF class, with uncertain function. The CDR3 spans 17 residues. V was pared by 2 bases and J by 4 bases, with 12 bases of the junction left unmatched. DNA for the CDR3: TGCGCCAGCAGTCAACCGGCCGGACAGGGAAAACCCTATGGCTACACCTTC. This gives the protein CASSQPAGQGKPYGYTF.

About this clone itself: One end of the junction fails to match germline, which may point to a read error. This chain uses TRBV7-7 with TRBJ2-1; D not certain. This CDR3 has 11 amino acids. Germline-derived CDR1 and CDR2 are SSHAT and FNYEAQ (reference sequence). The chain's CDR3 is CASSSGHEQFF. Here the CDR3 DNA reads TGTGCTAGCAGCTCGGGTCATGAGCAGTTCTTC.

The V gene is TRBV5-5, the J gene TRBJ2-1; unclear D gene. The germline V gene has CDR1 SGHKS and CDR2 YYEKEE (reference sequence). The CDR3 totals 13 residues. Trimming left V 0 bases short and J 10 bases short, with 11 bases between. For the CDR3, the DNA is TGTGCCAGCAGCTTGGTCTTAGAAAACGAGCAGTTCTTC. Its translation: CASSLVLENEQFF.

The chain uses TRBV6-1 and TRBJ1-4; D remains ambiguous. The V gene's germline CDR1 is MNHNS and CDR2 SASEGT. There are 15 residues in the CDR3. V was pared by 1 base and J by 11 bases, with 17 bases between. The CDR3 DNA reads as TGTGCCAGCAGTGAAGGGCGGGGTCGGCGTCGCAAACTGTTTTTT. Translating it yields CASSEGRGRRRKLFF.

The chain uses TRBV28 and TRBJ2-6, with 8 positions matching TRBD1. J was trimmed by 1 base and V by 8 bases; bases with no gene match: 16. The CDR3 length is 19 residues. The germline CDR1 and CDR2 sequences are MDHEN and SYDVKM. The CDR3 nucleotides read TGTGCCAGCGCGGGCAGGGGGCCCATTACCGAGTCTGGGGCCAACGTCCTGACTTTC. Its translation is CASAGRGPITESGANVLTF.

The J gene is TRBJ2-2, the V gene TRBV29-1; 7 nucleotides agree with TRBD1. The V gene's germline CDR1 is SQVTM and CDR2 ANQGSEA. CDR3 size: 12 residues. With 7 bases clipped from V and 5 bases from J, the junction kept 4 bases outside the gene matches. CDR3 protein: CSGTTGTGELFF. DNA of the CDR3: TGCAGCGGGACGACAGGGACCGGGGAGCTGTTTTTT.

This rearrangement joins TRBV6-6 to TRBJ1-5; no definite D call. CDR3 length: 12 residues. From germline, CDR1 is MNHNY and CDR2 SVGAGI (reference sequence). Trimming shortened V by 2 bases and J by 6 bases, and 5 bases separated the two germline ends. CDR3 DNA sequence: TGTGCCAGCAGTTACGAGGGTCAGCCCCAGCATTTT. Protein: CASSYEGQPQHF.

The rearrangement joins TRBV29-1 to TRBJ2-2; D perhaps matches TRBD2 (6 bases). This CDR3 spans 15 amino acids. V was clipped by 2 bases and J by 4 bases, with 14 bases between them. Germline V CDR1 and CDR2: SQVTM, ANQGSEA. The CDR3 loop is CSVETGTGFTGELFF. In DNA form, the CDR3 reads TGCAGCGTTGAAACCGGGACTGGGTTCACCGGGGAGCTGTTTTTT.

The CDR3, as DNA: TGCAGCGTCGCGGGACAGTTTAACACTGAAGCTTTCTTT. Its protein is CSVAGQFNTEAFF. This chain links TRBV29-1 with TRBJ1-1, with 7 bases matching TRBD1. Losses at the gene ends were 6 bases for V and 2 bases for J; bases not matched to a gene: 6. Germline CDR1 is SQVTM and CDR2 is ANQGSEA. The CDR3 totals 13 residues.

The chain recombines TRBV19 with TRBJ1-4; possibly TRBD1 for D (6 bases). Germline V gene sequence: CDR1 LNHDA, CDR2 SQIVND (reference sequence). The V gene lost 6 bases and the J gene lost 8 bases, with 16 bases spanning the gap. CDR3 length equals 14 residues. CDR3 sequence reads: CASRNRVMDEKLFF. The CDR3 nucleotides read TGTGCCAGTAGAAACAGGGTCATGGACGAAAAACTGTTTTTT.

The chain recombines TRBV18 with TRBJ1-3; D not resolved. This CDR3 contains 15 residues. V lost 8 bases and J lost 0, with 14 bases in between. CDR1 is KGHSH, CDR2 LQKENI, per germline. The DNA of the CDR3 is TGTGCCAGCACAACCGAGGTCACCTCTGGAAACACCATATATTTT. The encoded protein is CASTTEVTSGNTIYF.

The V and J genes are TRBV9 and TRBJ1-2; perhaps TRBD1 as D (5 bases). V gave up 7 bases and J gave up 2 bases, with 6 bases separating them. Germline V gives CDR1 SGDLS, CDR2 YYNGEE. There are 11 residues in the CDR3. CDR3 sequence (DNA): TGTGCCAGCGCAGGGAACTATGGCTACACCTTC. Protein: CASAGNYGYTF.

V is TRBV7-8 and J is TRBJ1-5, with D uncertain. V lost 3 bases and J lost 5, with 8 bases in between. Germline V gene lookup returns CDR1 SGHVS and CDR2 FQNEAQ. This CDR3 contains 13 residues. This CDR3 reads CASSFTRDQPQHF. The CDR3 DNA sequence: TGTGCCAGCAGCTTTACGAGGGATCAGCCCCAGCATTTT.

The chain combines TRBV30 with TRBJ1-3, with 9 nucleotides matching TRBD1. Trimming removed 2 bases from V and 3 bases from J; junction bases left unmatched: 2. CDR3 size: 14 residues. The germline V gene has CDR1 GTSNPN and CDR2 SVGIG (reference sequence). Here the CDR3 DNA reads TGTGCCTGGAGTACAGGGGGCGGTGGAAACACCATATATTTT. Translation: CAWSTGGGGNTIYF.

The rearrangement links TRBV30 to TRBJ1-2; perhaps TRBD1 as D (6 bases). With 0 bases removed from V and 6 bases from J, the gap between germline ends came to 11 bases. Germline CDR1 and CDR2: GTSNPN and SVGIG (reference sequence). The CDR3 consists of 13 residues. CDR3 DNA sequence: TGTGCCTGGAGTGTTGTGGGGGCTGATGGCTACACCTTC. Its protein is CAWSVVGADGYTF.

About this clone: A read error may account for a junction end that differs from germline. The chain employs TRBV29-1 and TRBJ1-2; 10 bases match TRBD1. Looked up from germline, CDR1 is SQVTM and CDR2 is ANQGSEA. The CDR3 has 13 residues. DNA for the CDR3: TGCAGCGCTAGACAGGGGGCTAAATATGGCTACACCTTC. It is translated as CSARQGAKYGYTF.

The chain combines TRBV6-1 with TRBJ2-5; D might be TRBD1 (6 bases). V lost 4 bases and J 6 bases, leaving 9 bases between the germline ends. Germline-derived CDR1 and CDR2 are MNHNS and SASEGT. CDR3 length: 12 amino acids. Written as DNA, the CDR3 is TGTGCCAGCAGTGTTAGGGGGAAGACCCAGTACTTC. Encoded protein: CASSVRGKTQYF.

This chain links TRBV7-9 with TRBJ2-1, with 8 bases matching TRBD1. The CDR3 loop spans 13 amino acids. Germline CDR1 is SEHNR and CDR2 is FQNEAQ (reference sequence). After removal of 5 bases from V and 8 bases from J, the junction contained 5 bases not matched to a gene. CDR3 in DNA: TGTGCCAGCAGCCACAGGGGGTCCTATGAGCAGTTCTTC. Its translation is CASSHRGSYEQFF.

The rearrangement joins TRBV11-2 to TRBJ1-3; 8 nucleotides line up with TRBD1. The CDR3 covers 17 residues. Germline V gives CDR1 SGHAT, CDR2 FQNNGV. J gave up 2 bases and V 5 bases, and 11 bases lay outside the gene matches. CDR3: CASSLRTGQRTGNTIYF. DNA for the CDR3: TGTGCCAGCAGCCTTAGGACAGGGCAACGCACTGGAAACACCATATATTTT.